The present T cell receptor beta chain was sequenced within a study of T cell changes during pregnancy in multiple sclerosis. Repertoires were generated with immunoSEQ multiplex PCR, while TCRdb's copy carries only in-frame clones and drops some. The sample consists of 20,000 to 25,000 clones, more than 80% of them appearing once. V lost 6 bases and J 0 bases, leaving 11 bases between the germline ends. The CDR3 contains 15 residues. Per germline, CDR1 LNHNV and CDR2 YYDKDF (reference sequence). This clone counts as medium-sized (0.01 to 0.1%). The chain is built from TRBV15 and TRBJ2-2; TRBD1 might be the D (5 bases). Specimen: CD8+ T cells from peripheral blood mononuclear cells, collected in the first trimester of pregnancy. The TCR comes from a female donor in good health, enrolled as a control in a pregnancy study. This CDR3 is CATRQMTANTGELFF. CDR3 nucleotides: TGTGCCACCAGACAGATGACAGCGAACACCGGGGAGCTGTTTTTT.